Presented here are 24 T cell receptor beta chains from one specimen sequenced in a study of regulatory T cells in long-lasting Graves disease. Combining iRepertoire HTBI primers with Arm-PCR of CDR3 regions, the authors built TCR beta libraries. In TCRdb, the multiplex PCR reads were re-called with MiXCR into one record per CDR3 protein. The profile shows around 460,000 distinct CDR3 sequences, about 22% of them singletons. Time point reported: persistent/refractory GD, antithyroid drugs over 5 years with positive TRAb. PBMCs provided the RNA from which the TCR library was made. Here the sequenced sample was peripheral blood mononuclear cells (PBMCs), taken when the disease was refractory, from a patient treated with antithyroid drugs. Receptors were obtained from a female donor with Graves disease.

This chain links TRBV30 with TRBJ2-2; TRBD1 agrees at 8 bases. This CDR3 contains 13 residues. Germline V gene data show CDR1 as GTSNPN and CDR2 as SVGIG (reference sequence). Trimming took 2 bases from V and 7 from J; bases not matched to a gene: 3. The CDR3 coding sequence is TGTGCCTGGAGTCAGACAGGGGTCGGGGAGCTGTTTTTT. This codes for CAWSQTGVGELFF.

The genes are TRBV28 and TRBJ2-3, with TRBD2 matching over 7 bases. Germline trimming cut 3 bases from V and 0 bases from J; bases unmatched to any gene: 12. There are 18 residues in the CDR3. Germline V gives CDR1 MDHEN, CDR2 SYDVKM. CDR3 loop: CASSFLLASGISTDTQYF. CDR3 bases: TGTGCCAGCAGTTTCTTGTTAGCTAGCGGAATTAGCACAGATACGCAGTATTTT.

This clonotype has only a few counts. The V gene is TRBV6-1, the J gene TRBJ1-4; 7 bases fit TRBD1. The germline gives CDR1 MNHNS, CDR2 SASEGT. The CDR3 contains 14 residues. J lost 8 bases, V lost 6 bases, and 9 bases had no gene match. The CDR3 nucleotides read TGTGCCAGCAGCCTCGGGACAGTTGAAGAAAAACTGTTTTTT. It encodes CASSLGTVEEKLFF.

The chain combines TRBV3-1 with TRBJ2-3; D not certain. The germline V gene encodes CDR1 LGHDT and CDR2 YNNKEL (reference sequence). The V and J ends lost 0 bases and 8 bases respectively, with 12 bases between them. This CDR3 region has 14 residues. CDR3 nucleotide sequence: TGTGCCAGCAGCCAAGATGCAGGTCAAGGTACGCAGTATTTT. Encoded protein: CASSQDAGQGTQYF.

This chain links TRBV2 with TRBJ2-7; 7 nucleotides align to TRBD1. The CDR3 sequence is 13 residues long. In germline, CDR1 is SNHLY, CDR2 FYNNEI. J lost 2 bases, V lost 8 bases, and 6 bases had no gene match. The CDR3 loop is CASGDSQTYEQYF. As DNA, the CDR3 is TGTGCCAGCGGGGACAGTCAGACCTACGAGCAGTACTTC.

The chain couples TRBV7-2 to TRBJ1-4, with 8 bases identical to TRBD1. This CDR3 region has 15 residues. Germline lookup yields CDR1 SGHTA and CDR2 FQGNSA. V dropped 10 bases and J dropped 5; count of bases not matched to a gene: 12. CDR3 nucleotides: TGTGCCATACGATCAGGGGGCGCGTCGAATGAAAAACTGTTTTTT. Translated, it gives CAIRSGGASNEKLFF.

This clonotype has ten or more counts. The DNA for the CDR3 is TGTGCTACGGATAAGCATAGCAATCAGCCCCAGCATTTT. Protein: CATDKHSNQPQHF. The chain links TRBV12-3 or TRBV12-4 to TRBJ1-5; D unresolved. The CDR3 contains 13 residues.

This clonotype was counted between two and nine times. The rearrangement joins TRBV4-3 to TRBJ2-1, with 10 bases that match TRBD2. V lost 3 bases and J lost 5; bases outside the gene matches: 4. There are 15 residues in the CDR3. The germline V gene encodes CDR1 LGHNA and CDR2 YSLEER. The CDR3 here is CASSQASGGHNEQFF. The CDR3 DNA reads TGCGCCAGCAGCCAGGCTAGCGGGGGTCACAATGAGCAGTTCTTC.

This clonotype has a handful of counts. The CDR3 coding sequence is TGTGCCATCAATAGGGAGGGGACAGGCGAAGAGCAGTACTTC. Protein: CAINREGTGEEQYF. The chain joins TRBV10-3 to TRBJ2-7, with D maybe TRBD1 (8 bases). The length of the CDR3 is 14 residues. Between the trimmed V and J ends, which lost 7 bases and 7 bases, there was a span of 20 bases. The V gene's germline CDR1 is ENHRY and CDR2 SYGVKD.

In its sample, this clonotype was seen a few times. The rearrangement joins TRBV20-1 to TRBJ1-2; TRBD1 matches 8 bases. The CDR3 consists of 12 residues. With V trimmed by 6 bases and J by 6 bases, 6 bases remained unmatched. Germline V gene data show CDR1 as DFQATT and CDR2 as SNEGSKA (reference sequence). The CDR3 nucleotides read TGCAGTGCCCTACAGGGGGTCGATGGCTACACCTTC. Translated: CSALQGVDGYTF.

This chain connects TRBV15 to TRBJ2-4; the D is unclear. The CDR3 contains 20 residues. Looked up from germline, CDR1 is LNHNV and CDR2 is YYDKDF (reference sequence). Trimming stripped 1 base from V and 0 bases from J, with 22 bases between. CDR3 DNA: TGTGCCACCAGCAGAGGCGCGCCGATCTTGGAGCTCCTAGCCAAAAACATTCAGTACTTC. The encoded protein is CATSRGAPILELLAKNIQYF.

This clonotype has only a few counts. The rearrangement uses TRBV5-1 and TRBJ2-4; a possible D gene is TRBD2 (5 bases). Trimming left V 2 bases short and J 3 bases short, with 18 bases between. The CDR3 has 17 amino acids. In germline, CDR1 is SGHRS, CDR2 YFSETQ. The CDR3 DNA is TGCGCCAGCAGCTTAAATTCGGGAACAGACGGCAAAAACATTCAGTACTTC. Translating gives CASSLNSGTDGKNIQYF.

This clonotype was seen a few times. This chain links TRBV6-1 with TRBJ2-2; 8 bases are a match to TRBD2. Unmatched junction bases numbered 4, after V lost 7 bases and J lost 3 bases. This CDR3 region has 14 residues. Germline CDR1 is MNHNS and CDR2 is SASEGT. CDR3 loop: CASTSGSHTGELFF. The CDR3, as DNA: TGTGCCAGCACGAGCGGGAGTCACACCGGGGAGCTGTTTTTT.

The table lists this clonotype with a few counts. V is TRBV28 and J is TRBJ2-2; D is possibly TRBD1 (6 bases). Germline V gene sequence: CDR1 MDHEN, CDR2 SYDVKM. With 3 bases removed from V and 8 bases from J, the gap between germline ends came to 16 bases. The CDR3 is made up of 15 amino acids. Written as DNA, the CDR3 is TGTGCCAGCAGTTTCTATGGACAGCGGCTTGGGGAGCTGTTTTTT. As protein: CASSFYGQRLGELFF. The variable domain in full, with the rest retrieved from reference TRBV28 and TRBJ2-2, is DVKVTQSSRYLVKRTGEKVFLECVQDMDHENMFWYRQDPGLGLRLIYFSYDVKMKEKGDIPEGYSVSREKKERFSLILESASTNQTSMYLCASSFYGQRLGELFFGEGSRLTVL.

This sequence joins TRBV3-1 and TRBJ1-2, with D possibly being TRBD1 (5 bases). V was shortened by 2 bases and J by 5 bases, with 9 bases between the two germline ends. Germline-derived CDR1 and CDR2 are LGHDT and YNNKEL (reference sequence). The CDR3 contains 13 residues. The CDR3 coding sequence is TGTGCCAGCAGCCAAAGGGGAAATTATGGCTACACCTTC. As protein: CASSQRGNYGYTF. The entire variable domain, with the rest obtained from reference TRBV3-1 and TRBJ1-2, is as follows: DTAVSQTPKYLVTQMGNDKSIKCEQNLGHDTMYWYKQDSKKFLKIMFSYNNKELIINETVPNRFSPKSPDKAHLNLHINSLELGDSAVYFCASSQRGNYGYTFGSGTRLTVV.

The chain carries TRBV5-1 and TRBJ1-1; D gene uncertain. This CDR3 is 16 amino acids long. Trimming removed 0 bases from V and 10 bases from J, with 22 bases in between. Germline V gene data show CDR1 as SGHRS and CDR2 as YFSETQ. DNA of the CDR3: TGCGCCAGCAGCTTGGGGTTCGGGCTCCGGAGTTGGGGAGCTTTCTTT. Its protein product is CASSLGFGLRSWGAFF. The full variable domain, rest sourced from reference TRBV5-1 and TRBJ1-1, is KAGVTQTPRYLIKTRGQQVTLSCSPISGHRSVSWYQQTPGQGLQFLFEYFSETQRNKGNFPGRFSGRQFSNSRSEMNVSTLELGDSALYLCASSLGFGLRSWGAFFGQGTRLTVV.

Ten or more counts support this clonotype. The chain combines TRBV3-1 with TRBJ1-1; D not certain. This CDR3 comprises 12 residues. Between the trimmed V and J ends, which lost 4 bases and 9 bases, there was a span of 12 bases. Germline CDR1 reads LGHDT; CDR2 reads YNNKEL (reference sequence). Here the CDR3 DNA reads TGTGCCAGCAGCCCTGGTGGAGTTCAAGCTTTCTTT. This sequence encodes CASSPGGVQAFF. The whole variable domain, remainder taken from reference TRBV3-1 and TRBJ1-1, is DTAVSQTPKYLVTQMGNDKSIKCEQNLGHDTMYWYKQDSKKFLKIMFSYNNKELIINETVPNRFSPKSPDKAHLNLHINSLELGDSAVYFCASSPGGVQAFFGQGTRLTVV.

Worth noting for this clonotype: This may arise from a read error, as a much more abundant clone is one base away. This sequence joins TRBV6-1 and TRBJ1-2; D unresolved. The CDR3 loop spans 14 amino acids. Germline-derived CDR1 and CDR2 are MNHNS and SASEGT. DNA of the CDR3: TGTGCCAGCAGTGAGTTAGAGGCAGACTATGGCTACGCCTTC. Translating it yields CASSELEADYGYAF.

This clonotype was recorded at least ten times. This chain uses TRBV29-1 with TRBJ2-6; TRBD1 matches at 12 bases. V shed 6 bases and J 4 bases; nucleotides not matched to a gene: 13. CDR1 and CDR2 (germline): SQVTM, ANQGSEA. The CDR3 is 18 amino acids. CDR3 in DNA: TGCAGCGTGTGGGGGACAGGGGGCGTGAGTGCCGGGGCCAACGTCCTGACTTTC. It encodes CSVWGTGGVSAGANVLTF.

This rearrangement joins TRBV18 to TRBJ1-5; D uncertain. The germline CDR1 and CDR2 sequences are KGHSH and LQKENI. Trimming pared 2 bases from V and 0 bases from J, leaving 8 bases between. This CDR3 is built from 15 residues. The CDR3 DNA sequence: TGTGCCAGCTCACCAGAACAGTATAGCAATCAGCCCCAGCATTTT. It encodes CASSPEQYSNQPQHF.

The chain is built from TRBV27 and TRBJ2-4; D may be TRBD2 (5 bases). Per the germline V gene, CDR1 is MNHEY and CDR2 is SMNVEV (reference sequence). The ends were cut back, 6 bases at V and 0 bases at J, with 24 bases in the middle. CDR3 length: 19 residues. The CDR3 region is CASRATTRDPTLAKNIQYF. The DNA of the CDR3 is TGTGCCAGCAGGGCGACTACAAGAGACCCTACTCTAGCCAAAAACATTCAGTACTTC.

This clonotype has ten or more counts. The chain employs TRBV28 and TRBJ1-5; a weak D match, TRBD1 (5 bases). CDR1 is MDHEN and CDR2 is SYDVKM in the germline V gene. V lost 4 bases and J lost 6, with 10 bases in between. This CDR3 region has 13 residues. CDR3 sequence: CASSSPGSQPQHF. The CDR3 DNA follows: TGTGCCAGCAGTTCTCCAGGGAGTCAGCCCCAGCATTTT. Combining the CDR3 with reference TRBV28 and TRBJ1-5 gives the whole variable domain DVKVTQSSRYLVKRTGEKVFLECVQDMDHENMFWYRQDPGLGLRLIYFSYDVKMKEKGDIPEGYSVSREKKERFSLILESASTNQTSMYLCASSSPGSQPQHFGDGTRLSIL.

This clonotype has only a few counts. The V call is TRBV25-1, the J call TRBJ1-1; 7 positions agree with TRBD1. The germline V gene has CDR1 MGHDK and CDR2 SYGVNS. The CDR3 covers 16 residues. V was pared by 4 bases and J by 2 bases, with 10 bases of the junction left unmatched. CDR3 sequence reads: CASSGYSQGGNTEAFF. The CDR3 DNA reads as TGTGCCAGCAGTGGATACAGCCAGGGGGGAAACACTGAAGCTTTCTTT.

As for this clonotype: A much bigger clone sits one base away, suggesting this may be a read error. This likely comes from a read error, as the CDR3 has no conserved phenylalanine or tryptophan at its end. The chain is built from TRBV12-3 or TRBV12-4 and TRBJ2-5, with TRBD1 identical over 9 bases. V was clipped by 6 bases and J by 5 bases; unmatched bases: 7. The CDR3 contains 14 residues. CDR3 amino acids: CASRRTGAWETQYL. The CDR3 DNA follows: TGTGCCAGCAGGAGGACAGGGGCCTGGGAGACCCAGTACCTC.